The clone carrying this T cell receptor (beta chain) showed up just once. Antigen unknown. One end of the junction varies from germline; a read error may be responsible. These data are taken from a study of CD8 T cells in ankylosing spondylitis. General observations from the study: Previous work reported some of these motif variants in the synovial fluid and blood of reactive arthritis. Typical of ankylosing spondylitis blood, it appeared, was a TCR beta motif of fewer than 10 highly homologous variants.

Library preparation for TCR beta used quantitative 5'-RACE with molecular barcodes. One entry per CDR3 protein, called by TCRdb with MiXCR from the 5' RACE reads. The sample has 200,000 to 250,000 distinct CDR3 sequences, under 12% seen once. Germline CDR1 MNHEY, CDR2 SVGAGI. This CDR3 contains 16 residues. Sample: blood, either unsorted or a sorted T cell fraction (not recorded which). The receptor comes from a male donor with ankylosing spondylitis or in good health (not recorded which). V usage is TRBV6-5 and J usage is TRBJ1-4; perhaps TRBD1 as D (5 bases). The CDR3 DNA is TGTCCCAGCAGTTACTCTGGGGCCGCAACTAATGAAAAACTGTTTTTT. As protein: CPSSYSGAATNEKLFF.